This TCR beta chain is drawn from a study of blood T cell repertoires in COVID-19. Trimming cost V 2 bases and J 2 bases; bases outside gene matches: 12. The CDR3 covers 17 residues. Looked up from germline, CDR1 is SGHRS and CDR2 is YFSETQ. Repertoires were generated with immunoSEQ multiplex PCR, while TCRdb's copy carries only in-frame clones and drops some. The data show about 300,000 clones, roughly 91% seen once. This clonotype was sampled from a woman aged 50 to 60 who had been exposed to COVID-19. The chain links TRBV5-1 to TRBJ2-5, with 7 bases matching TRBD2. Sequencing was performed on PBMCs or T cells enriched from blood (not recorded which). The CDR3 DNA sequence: TGCGCCAGCAGCTTTGGTGGGGGGGTAGGACTACAAGAGACCCAGTACTTC. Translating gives CASSFGGGVGLQETQYF.